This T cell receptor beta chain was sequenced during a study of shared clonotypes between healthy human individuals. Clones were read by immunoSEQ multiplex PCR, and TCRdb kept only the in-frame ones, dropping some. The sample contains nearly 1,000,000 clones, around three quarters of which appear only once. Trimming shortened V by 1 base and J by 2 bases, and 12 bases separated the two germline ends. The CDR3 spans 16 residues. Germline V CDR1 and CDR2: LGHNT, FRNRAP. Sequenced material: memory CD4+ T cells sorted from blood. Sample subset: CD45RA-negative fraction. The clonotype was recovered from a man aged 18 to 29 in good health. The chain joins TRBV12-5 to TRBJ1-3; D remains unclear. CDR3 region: CASGLGGGRTGNTIYF. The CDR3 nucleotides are TGTGCTAGTGGTTTGGGAGGTGGGAGAACTGGAAACACCATATATTTT.